This T cell receptor (beta chain) was documented in a study of blood T cell repertoires in COVID-19. Study-level background: COVID-19 samples collected from the United States, Italy and Spain covered acute and convalescent phases. Sample material is recorded as cDNA or gDNA derived from T cells, B-cell-depleted T cells, or PBMCs.

Germline V gene sequence: CDR1 MNHEY, CDR2 SVGAGI. This CDR3 spans 14 amino acids. V gave up 5 bases and J gave up 6 bases; unmatched junction bases: 5. The age range of participants was 18 to 89 years, with residence in about two dozen US areas. Participant reports of clinical history set cohort assignment. Assay: immunoSEQ multiplex PCR; the TCRdb copy retains only in-frame clones and omits some. In the table there are about 240,000 clones, about 87% of which are singletons. This sequence originates from a woman younger than 45 with acute COVID-19. The gene calls are TRBV6-5 and TRBJ1-5; TRBD1 matches at 9 bases. Source material: PBMCs or T cells enriched from blood (not recorded which). CDR3 region: CASSTGGAGQPQHF. As DNA, the CDR3 is TGTGCCAGCAGTACAGGGGGCGCGGGTCAGCCCCAGCATTTT.